These T cell receptor beta chains were read from a single sample in a study of cytomegalovirus exposure and HLA in healthy donors. Libraries were prepared by immunoSEQ multiplex PCR; TCRdb keeps only in-frame clonotypes and omits some of them. This sample yields some 100,000 clones, of which more than 65% are seen a single time; about 4.3% belongs to the top ten. Sample: PBMCs. The receptors stem from a woman aged 18-29 years in good health and CMV-seropositive. CDR3s include the opening cysteine and the closing phenylalanine or tryptophan. The D gene is left open where the match is weak. Size is stated for part of the rows, as once, few or many counts, or as a class when the clone is expanded.

15	-	-	TRBV5-5	TRBJ2-1	CASSLADTTYNEQFF
13	few	-	TRBV6-5	TRBJ2-3	CASSEAATDTQYF
15	-	TRBD1	TRBV29-1	TRBJ2-2	CSAAPGQANTGELFF
16	once	TRBD1	TRBV4-3	TRBJ1-2	CASSPHMGQGGRGYTF
13	-	-	TRBV6-5	TRBJ1-3	CASSLGTGNTIYF
16	once	-	TRBV4-1	TRBJ2-1	CASSQERGGPYNEQFF
18	-	TRBD2	TRBV4-3	TRBJ2-7	CASSQELAGGPLSYEQYF
15	-	TRBD1	TRBV10-3	TRBJ2-7	CAISGGQGLPYEQYF
18	-	-	TRBV19	TRBJ2-6	CASTSLEQSSSGANVLTF
15	-	TRBD2	TRBV10-3	TRBJ2-2	CAIRGTSGSSGELFF
15	-	-	TRBV6-5	TRBJ1-2	CASSHRPGWDYGYTF
18	few	-	TRBV21-1	TRBJ1-3	CASSKRTAGSDSGNTIYF
14	-	-	TRBV5-1	TRBJ2-3	CASTGGRVTDTQYF
18	-	-	TRBV7-9	TRBJ2-1	CASSPRDSSPDYFNEQFF
15	-	TRBD2	TRBV28	TRBJ2-7	CAIGGTSGPSYEQYF
15	-	-	TRBV6-1	TRBJ1-1	CASSEAGGGNTEAFF
16	-	-	TRBV4-3	TRBJ2-3	CASSRGGHVSTDTQYF
16	-	TRBD1	TRBV2	TRBJ2-2	CASSVVGQGAFGELFF
15	-	-	TRBV27	TRBJ1-4	CASSFQGTPNEKLFF
15	-	-	TRBV18	TRBJ2-1	CASSLLEAPYNEQFF
15	few	-	TRBV19	TRBJ2-6	CASSIDGNGANVLTF
11	few	-	TRBV7-2	TRBJ1-1	CASSLVVEAFF
13	few	-	TRBV7-2	TRBJ1-5	CASSLGQNQPQHF
15	few	-	TRBV6-4	TRBJ1-1	CASSDSAGGGTEAFF
14	-	-	TRBV6-1	TRBJ1-2	CASSEVGGRNGYTF
16	few	TRBD2	TRBV4-3	TRBJ2-2	CASSQVVAGGTGELFF
11	-	-	TRBV29-1	TRBJ1-2	CSVAAEAGYTF
17	-	TRBD2	TRBV30	TRBJ2-1	CAWSPQLAGGPYNEQFF
16	-	TRBD2	TRBV7-2	TRBJ2-1	CASSLSLLAGVGEQFF
18	-	-	TRBV10-3	TRBJ1-5	CAAGSIWAALDSNQPQHF
18	-	TRBD2	TRBV4-3	TRBJ2-2	CASSQDGGLAVNTGELFF
19	-	-	TRBV28	TRBJ1-5	CASRRDLGDFEVSNQPQHF
17	-	TRBD2	TRBV30	TRBJ2-1	CAWSVRGGLAIYNEQFF
14	-	-	TRBV7-9	TRBJ1-2	CASTLSGGEYGYTF
13	once	-	TRBV5-1	TRBJ2-7	CASSLGGGNEQYF
16	-	-	TRBV10-3	TRBJ2-5	CAISESVWALQETQYF
13	few	-	TRBV7-8	TRBJ2-7	CASSSGLGYEQYF
15	-	TRBD2	TRBV5-1	-	CASSLAGTSDYEQYF
14	-	-	TRBV27	TRBJ1-1	CASSSHLKNTEAFF
16	-	TRBD1	TRBV7-9	-	CASSAPGQGLSYEQYF
15	-	TRBD2	TRBV11-2	TRBJ2-7	CASSLSGSASYEQYF
14	-	TRBD1	TRBV5-4	TRBJ2-7	CASSSRQGDYEQYF
15	-	-	TRBV19	TRBJ1-1	CASSAEGTLNTEAFF
15	-	-	TRBV2	TRBJ1-1	CASSELTLGHTEAFF
15	-	-	TRBV19	TRBJ2-7	CASNPRAGLGYEQYF
14	few	TRBD1	TRBV30	TRBJ2-7	CAWRTGASSYEQYF
15	-	-	TRBV9	TRBJ2-2	CASSVPGTAGGELFF
19	-	TRBD1	TRBV4-3	TRBJ2-5	CASSQARTGVKGSEETQYF
10	-	TRBD2	TRBV20-1	TRBJ2-1	CSVAGIEQFF
16	-	TRBD2	TRBV2	TRBJ2-1	CASSPPRASGSDEQFF
15	-	-	TRBV30	TRBJ2-2	CAWSVGGGNTGELFF
12	-	-	TRBV10-3	TRBJ2-1	CAISELENEQFF
13	-	TRBD1	TRBV19	TRBJ1-5	CASSYTGDQPQHF
16	-	TRBD2	TRBV7-2	TRBJ2-2	CASSPRTSGHTGELFF
15	-	-	TRBV9	TRBJ2-1	CASSVGGSRGFEQFF
13	-	-	TRBV11-3	TRBJ2-7	CASSPGQTYEQYF
16	-	-	TRBV27	TRBJ1-2	CASSFSGGSIGGGYTF
15	-	TRBD1	TRBV9	TRBJ2-1	CASSVGTDRGGEQFF
15	few	-	TRBV4-2	TRBJ2-7	CASSQVSSSHYEQYF
14	few	TRBD2	TRBV6-4	TRBJ2-1	CASSESGEGNEQFF